These 27 T cell receptor beta chains were all obtained from the same sample, sequenced in a study of graft-versus-host responses after intestinal transplantation (dated by TCRdb to the early 2020s). Receptor libraries were prepared by the immunoSEQ multiplex PCR assay. TCRdb stores this immuneACCESS table with in-frame sequences only. Part of the clones is absent; in the studies checked, under half of the shortfall reflects unresolved V genes, and no reason is known for the rest. This sample comprises 20,000 to 25,000 clones, around 44% of them detected only once. Approximately 0.81% of the sample comes from the top ten. The time point label here, explained by the study, means: cells obtained before transplantation from donor or recipient. The input for sequencing was alloreactive CD4+ T cells from a mixed lymphocyte reaction culture, taken before intestinal transplant. The cell subset or site label, as the study defines it: CFSE-low proliferating T cells sorted from roughly six-day pre-transplant mixed lymphocyte reaction (GvH or HvG direction). These receptors were obtained from a human patient who received an intestinal transplant.

The CDR3 protein is CASRQGVNTEAFF. Written as DNA, the CDR3 is TGCGCCAGTCGACAGGGGGTGAACACTGAAGCTTTCTTT. The genes are TRBV5-1 and TRBJ1-1; 9 bases agree with TRBD1. The length of the CDR3 is 13 residues. Germline V gives CDR1 SGHRS, CDR2 YFSETQ. J was trimmed by 0 bases and V by 8 bases; bases with no gene match: 2.

The chain has TRBV28 and TRBJ2-7; 7 nucleotides match TRBD1. Germline values: CDR1 MDHEN, CDR2 SYDVKM. J lost 3 bases, V lost 6 bases, and 11 bases had no gene match. The CDR3 is 15 residues long. The CDR3: CASSPPDRLGYEQYF. The CDR3 DNA reads as TGTGCCAGCAGCCCCCCGGACAGGTTGGGCTACGAGCAGTACTTC.

The chain carries TRBV20-1 and TRBJ1-1, with D hard to call. The CDR3 is 11 residues long. The germline CDR1 and CDR2 sequences are DFQATT and SNEGSKA (reference sequence). V was trimmed by 5 bases and J by 7 bases, leaving 11 bases between them. The CDR3 reads CSAGQAGEAFF. The CDR3 nucleotides are TGCAGTGCTGGCCAGGCGGGTGAAGCTTTCTTT.

J is TRBJ2-3 and V is TRBV7-9; TRBD1 agrees at 10 bases. Germline CDR1 and CDR2: SEHNR and FQNEAQ (reference sequence). This CDR3 is 17 amino acids long. Trimming at V came to 1 base and at J to 3 bases, leaving 7 bases not matched to a gene. The CDR3 is CASSLVRTGGMTDTQYF. CDR3 bases: TGTGCCAGCAGCTTAGTGAGGACAGGGGGAATGACAGATACGCAGTATTTT.

V is TRBV9 and J is TRBJ1-5; TRBD1 aligns across 7 bases. Losses at the gene ends were 4 bases for V and 4 bases for J; bases not matched to a gene: 2. Germline loops: CDR1 SGDLS, CDR2 YYNGEE. The CDR3 sequence is 13 residues long. The DNA for the CDR3 is TGTGCCAGCAGCCTGGGACAGAATCAGCCCCAGCATTTT. Protein sequence: CASSLGQNQPQHF.

By sample fraction, this clone is medium-sized. CDR3 loop: CASSVVSGRTEAFF. The CDR3 DNA reads TGTGCCAGCAGCGTAGTGAGTGGGAGGACTGAAGCTTTCTTT. The chain combines TRBV9 with TRBJ1-1; D uncertain. This CDR3 spans 14 amino acids. Looked up from germline, CDR1 is SGDLS and CDR2 is YYNGEE. Trimming stripped 0 bases from V and 5 bases from J, with 11 bases between.

V gene TRBV5-5 combines with J gene TRBJ2-7, with a possible D match to TRBD1 (5 bases). V was cut by 4 bases and J by 6 bases, with 20 bases left in between. Germline-derived CDR1 and CDR2 are SGHKS and YYEKEE (reference sequence). The length of the CDR3 is 15 residues. The CDR3 is CASSPLTDPAGEQYF. CDR3 nucleotide sequence: TGTGCCAGCAGCCCTCTGACAGACCCCGCAGGCGAGCAGTACTTC.

J is TRBJ2-1 and V is TRBV18, with 12 positions matching TRBD2. This CDR3 region has 14 residues. The germline CDR1 and CDR2 sequences are KGHSH and LQKENI. Germline trimming cut 4 bases from V and 9 bases from J; bases unmatched to any gene: 4. CDR3 protein: CASSLGLAGSEQFF. DNA of the CDR3: TGTGCCAGCTCACTAGGACTAGCGGGGTCTGAGCAGTTCTTC.

The genes are TRBV9 and TRBJ1-6; D possibly corresponds to TRBD1 (5 bases). The CDR3 is 14 amino acids. Germline CDR1 is SGDLS and CDR2 is YYNGEE. The V end lost 0 bases, the J end lost 13 bases, and 14 bases lay between the germline ends. CDR3 amino acids: CASSVDQGGWPLHF. CDR3 DNA sequence: TGTGCCAGCAGCGTAGACCAGGGAGGGTGGCCCCTCCACTTT. Based on the CDR3 plus reference TRBV9 and TRBJ1-6, the full variable domain is DSGVTQTPKHLITATGQRVTLRCSPRSGDLSVYWYQQSLDQGLQFLIQYYNGEERAKGNILERFSAQQFPDLHSELNLSSLELGDSALYFCASSVDQGGWPLHFGNGTRLTVT.

The chain has TRBV9 and TRBJ1-6, with 7 nucleotides matching TRBD1. With 4 bases clipped from V and 10 bases from J, the junction kept 5 bases outside the gene matches. This CDR3 is built from 13 residues. The germline gives CDR1 SGDLS, CDR2 YYNGEE. The CDR3 DNA follows: TGTGCCAGCAGCCCGACAGGGCCCTCACCCCTCCACTTT. Encoded protein: CASSPTGPSPLHF.

This chain joins TRBV6-5 and TRBJ2-5; 8 bases align to TRBD2. The V gene's germline CDR1 is MNHEY and CDR2 SVGAGI. Unmatched junction bases numbered 6, after V lost 1 base and J lost 5 bases. The CDR3 is 15 residues long. CDR3 sequence (DNA): TGTGCCAGCAGTTACTTCGGGGGGGCCGGGGAGACCCAGTACTTC. Amino acid sequence: CASSYFGGAGETQYF.

The count of this clone is one. The V call is TRBV10-3, the J call TRBJ2-7; 7 nucleotides line up with TRBD1. CDR3 size: 14 residues. V lost 6 bases and J lost 0; bases outside the gene matches: 5. The V gene's germline CDR1 is ENHRY and CDR2 SYGVKD. CDR3 nucleotides: TGTGCCATCAGCCAAGCAGGGGGCTCCTACGAGCAGTACTTC. Translating gives CAISQAGGSYEQYF.

This clone was found a few times. The chain combines TRBV12-5 with TRBJ2-5; tentative D call: TRBD1 (5 bases). Germline values: CDR1 LGHNT, CDR2 FRNRAP. The CDR3 has 15 amino acids. V lost 2 bases, J lost 7 bases, and 17 bases lay in between. CDR3 nucleotides: TGTGCTAGTGGTTTGACCACCACAGGAGAAGGGACCCAGTACTTC. Translated, it gives CASGLTTTGEGTQYF. Variable domain in full (rest from reference TRBV12-5 and TRBJ2-5): DARVTQTPRHKVTEMGQEVTMRCQPILGHNTVFWYRQTMMQGLELLAYFRNRAPLDDSGMPKDRFSAEMPDATLATLKIQPSEPRDSAVYFCASGLTTTGEGTQYFGPGTRLLVL.

The V call is TRBV19, the J call TRBJ2-3; TRBD1 matches 8 bases. With V trimmed by 4 bases and J by 2 bases, 8 bases remained unmatched. Looked up from germline, CDR1 is LNHDA and CDR2 is SQIVND (reference sequence). The CDR3 is made up of 16 amino acids. The CDR3: CASSRAAGGITDTQYF. CDR3 sequence (DNA): TGTGCCAGTAGTAGGGCCGCAGGGGGCATCACAGATACGCAGTATTTT.

V is TRBV27 and J is TRBJ1-2; tentative D call: TRBD1 (6 bases). Per the germline V gene, CDR1 is MNHEY and CDR2 is SMNVEV (reference sequence). V shed 6 bases and J shed 7 bases, with 18 bases lying between them. This CDR3 is built from 14 residues. The CDR3 sequence: CASRPTGMFAGYTF. CDR3 sequence (DNA): TGTGCCAGCAGGCCAACAGGGATGTTCGCTGGCTACACCTTC.

V is TRBV6-1 and J is TRBJ2-7; 8 nucleotides align to TRBD1. Trimming took 6 bases from V and 2 from J; bases not matched to a gene: 6. CDR3 size: 14 residues. From germline, CDR1 is MNHNS and CDR2 SASEGT. The CDR3 nucleotides read TGTGCCAGCAGGGGATCAGGGGGCCCCTACGAGCAGTACTTC. Translating it yields CASRGSGGPYEQYF.

Only a few counts were recorded for this clone. The rearrangement links TRBV7-8 to TRBJ2-2; 10 bases align to TRBD2. The CDR3 loop spans 16 amino acids. CDR1 is SGHVS and CDR2 is FQNEAQ in the germline V gene. V shed 5 bases, J shed 5 bases, and the junction held 8 bases outside the gene matches. CDR3 residues: CASSPSGGLRTGELFF. The CDR3 DNA follows: TGTGCCAGCAGCCCTAGCGGGGGCCTAAGAACCGGGGAGCTGTTTTTT. Full variable domain (remainder filled in from reference TRBV7-8 and TRBJ2-2): GAGVSQSPRYKVAKRGQDVALRCDPISGHVSLFWYQQALGQGPEFLTYFQNEAQLDKSGLPSDRFFAERPEGSVSTLKIQRTQQEDSAVYLCASSPSGGLRTGELFFGEGSRLTVL.

CDR3 residues: CASRTNAGNTIYF. The CDR3, as DNA: TGCGCCAGCAGGACAAACGCTGGAAACACCATATATTTT. The gene calls are TRBV10-2 and TRBJ1-3; D not resolved. The CDR3 is 13 amino acids. Trimming took 6 bases from V and 2 from J, leaving 8 bases between them. Looked up from germline, CDR1 is WSHSY and CDR2 is SAAADI.

This clone has more than one count but fewer than ten. The CDR3 sequence is CAISKTGESPLHF. The CDR3 nucleotides are TGTGCCATCAGTAAGACGGGGGAATCACCCCTCCACTTT. The J gene is TRBJ1-6, the V gene TRBV10-3, with D possibly matching TRBD1 (5 bases). There are 13 residues in the CDR3. CDR1 is ENHRY, CDR2 SYGVKD, per germline. The V end was cut by 5 bases, the J end by 10 bases, with 12 bases between.

This clone was found once. The rearrangement uses TRBV7-2 and TRBJ2-7, with a possible D match to TRBD2 (7 bases). From germline, CDR1 is SGHTA and CDR2 FQGNSA. V gave up 5 bases and J gave up 7 bases, with 12 bases separating them. CDR3 length equals 12 residues. For the CDR3, the DNA is TGTGCCAGCAGCATAAGGGGGGGGGAGCAGTACTTC. Amino acid sequence: CASSIRGGEQYF.

This clone has more than one count but fewer than ten. The identical CDR3 is also encoded by other nucleotide sequences in the sample. The J gene is TRBJ2-1, the V gene TRBV5-1; the match to TRBD2 covers 9 bases. Germline assignment: CDR1 SGHRS and CDR2 YFSETQ. The CDR3 is 15 amino acids. V lost 0 bases to trimming and J lost 10 bases; unmatched junction nucleotides: 8. The CDR3 bases are TGCGCCAGCAGCTTGGTCGCGGGGGGGCCCGGGGAGCAGTTCTTC. It translates to CASSLVAGGPGEQFF.

V gene TRBV7-9 combines with J gene TRBJ2-7, with 8 bases that match TRBD1. Germline V CDR1 and CDR2: SEHNR, FQNEAQ (reference sequence). J lost 5 bases, V lost 8 bases, and 11 bases had no gene match. This CDR3 is 14 amino acids long. In DNA form, the CDR3 reads TGTGCCAGCGGCTCCCAGGGGGCGAGGAACGAGCAGTACTTC. Translated: CASGSQGARNEQYF.

The chain has TRBV10-1 and TRBJ1-1, with D possibly matching TRBD1 (6 bases). This CDR3 spans 15 amino acids. The V and J ends lost 3 bases and 4 bases respectively, with 15 bases between them. CDR1 and CDR2 from the germline V gene are WNHNN and SYGVQD (reference sequence). As DNA, the CDR3 is TGCGCCAGCAGTGAAAGGGGGATCGGGTCCACTGAAGCTTTCTTT. Translated, it gives CASSERGIGSTEAFF.

The chain's CDR3 is CASQRIATDTQYF. The CDR3 bases are TGCGCCAGCCAGCGGATAGCAACAGATACGCAGTATTTT. This chain links TRBV5-1 with TRBJ2-3; perhaps TRBD2 as D (5 bases). This CDR3 has 13 residues. Deletions cut 7 bases from V and 3 bases from J, with 12 bases between. Germline lookup yields CDR1 SGHRS and CDR2 YFSETQ.

V and J are TRBV11-3 and TRBJ2-2; 12 bases line up with TRBD2. Trimming cost V 1 base and J 5 bases; bases outside gene matches: 5. Germline CDR1 reads SGHNT; CDR2 reads YENEEA. This CDR3 has 17 amino acids. This chain's CDR3 is CASSLAPSGGATGELFF. The CDR3 DNA is TGTGCCAGCAGCTTAGCCCCTAGCGGGGGGGCGACCGGGGAGCTGTTTTTT.

The V call is TRBV6-1, the J call TRBJ2-7; 9 bases line up with TRBD2. CDR3 size: 14 residues. From germline, CDR1 is MNHNS and CDR2 SASEGT. The ends lost 8 bases at V and 6 bases at J; junction bases unmatched: 11. The CDR3 loop reads CASHGGGGAPEQYF. DNA of the CDR3: TGTGCCAGCCACGGTGGCGGGGGGGCCCCCGAGCAGTACTTC.

This chain connects TRBV18 to TRBJ2-1; maybe TRBD2 (5 bases). Germline V gives CDR1 KGHSH, CDR2 LQKENI. The CDR3 sequence is 13 residues long. V was pared by 8 bases and J by 4 bases, with 12 bases between. The CDR3, as DNA: TGTGCCAGCACCCCCAGCGGATACAATGAGCAGTTCTTC. This gives the protein CASTPSGYNEQFF.